This entry lists 10 T cell receptor beta chains sequenced from one sample in a study of shared clonotypes between healthy human individuals. Naive CD8 cells lacked CD45RO and underwent positive selection for CCR7, leaving out terminally differentiated effector memory CD45RA+ cells. The method was immunoSEQ multiplex PCR; TCRdb's version includes in-frame clones alone and lacks a portion of them. The sample shows 750,000 to 1,000,000 clones, 80% to 95% of them seen only once. Sequencing input: naive CD8+ T cells sorted from blood. These receptors came from a man aged 25-40 years in good health.

V is TRBV10-3 and J is TRBJ2-1; 11 bases map to TRBD2. The V and J ends lost 2 bases and 2 bases, in that order; junction bases with no gene match: 5. The CDR3 loop spans 17 amino acids. Per the germline V gene, CDR1 is ENHRY and CDR2 is SYGVKD. The CDR3 protein is CAISERTSGPTYNEQFF. DNA of the CDR3: TGTGCCATCAGTGAGAGGACTAGCGGGCCTACCTACAATGAGCAGTTCTTC.

Ten or more counts support this clone. V and J are TRBV27 and TRBJ2-7; the match to TRBD2 covers 12 bases. The CDR3 runs 15 residues. J was trimmed by 4 bases and V by 6 bases; bases with no gene match: 7. The germline gives CDR1 MNHEY, CDR2 SMNVEV (reference sequence). The CDR3 nucleotides read TGTGCCAGCAGCACCGCCACTAGCGGGAGGTACGAGCAGTACTTC. Translating it yields CASSTATSGRYEQYF.

This clone was observed a few times. The sample has other DNA sequences that encode this CDR3 too. The rearrangement uses TRBV7-9 and TRBJ2-7; the D gene is possibly TRBD1 (6 bases). Germline lookup yields CDR1 SEHNR and CDR2 FQNEAQ (reference sequence). This CDR3 is 13 amino acids long. V lost 6 bases and J lost 2, with 11 bases in between. This chain's CDR3 is CASSLQGPYEQYF. The CDR3 bases are TGTGCCAGCAGTCTACAGGGCCCCTACGAGCAGTACTTC.

The chain couples TRBV7-6 to TRBJ2-1; TRBD2 aligns across 15 bases. The V segment lost 5 bases and the J segment 7 bases; nucleotides outside the gene matches: 6. Germline assignment: CDR1 SGHVS and CDR2 FNYEAQ. The CDR3 sequence is 16 residues long. The CDR3 protein is CASSLGLAGGWNEQFF. The CDR3 nucleotides read TGTGCCAGCAGCCTGGGACTAGCGGGAGGTTGGAATGAGCAGTTCTTC.

V gene TRBV5-1 combines with J gene TRBJ2-5, with 7 bases that match TRBD2. CDR1 SGHRS and CDR2 YFSETQ come from the germline V gene. The junction had 6 bases not matched to a gene; V was cut back by 4 bases and J by 3 bases. The CDR3 consists of 14 residues. This CDR3 is CASSRAGEEETQYF. CDR3 nucleotides: TGCGCCAGCAGCAGGGCGGGAGAGGAAGAGACCCAGTACTTC.

This CDR3 reads CASSLKVAYQETQYF. Written as DNA, the CDR3 is TGTGCCAGCAGCTTGAAGGTTGCGTACCAAGAGACCCAGTACTTC. The chain has TRBV5-5 and TRBJ2-5; D ambiguous. The CDR3 runs 15 residues. V lost 1 base and J lost 0, with 10 bases in between. Per germline, CDR1 SGHKS and CDR2 YYEKEE (reference sequence).

V usage is TRBV6-5 and J usage is TRBJ2-2, with D possibly matching TRBD2 (6 bases). V lost 3 bases to trimming and J lost 1 base, with 12 bases between them. CDR1 is MNHEY, CDR2 SVGAGI, per germline. The CDR3 covers 16 residues. CDR3 sequence (DNA): TGTGCCAGCAGTTATATGGGAGGTGGGAACACCGGGGAGCTGTTTTTT. Amino acid sequence: CASSYMGGGNTGELFF.

Worth noting for this clone: Other DNA sequences of this sample code for an identical CDR3. The gene calls are TRBV27 and TRBJ2-7; 7 positions match TRBD1. CDR3 length equals 14 residues. The germline gives CDR1 MNHEY, CDR2 SMNVEV (reference sequence). The ends lost 6 bases at V and 0 bases at J; junction bases unmatched: 5. CDR3 region: CASSLGQSSYEQYF. The CDR3 DNA reads TGTGCCAGCAGCCTGGGACAGTCCTCCTACGAGCAGTACTTC.

Regarding this clone: The sample has other DNA sequences that encode this CDR3 too. The chain links TRBV27 to TRBJ2-7; no reliable D call. The CDR3 totals 13 residues. The V gene lost 0 bases and the J gene lost 2 bases, with 5 bases spanning the gap. Germline V gene sequence: CDR1 MNHEY, CDR2 SMNVEV (reference sequence). This CDR3 is CASSLSRTYEQYF. The CDR3, as DNA: TGTGCCAGCAGTTTATCTAGGACCTACGAGCAGTACTTC.

CDR3 sequence (DNA): TGTGCCAGCTCACACCGGGGACGAGGGGCGGATGAAAAACTGTTTTTT. Protein: CASSHRGRGADEKLFF. The J gene is TRBJ1-4, the V gene TRBV18; possible D gene TRBD1, 5 bases. The CDR3 has 16 residues. In germline, CDR1 is KGHSH, CDR2 LQKENI. V gave up 4 bases and J gave up 6 bases, with 18 bases separating them.